These 32 T cell receptor beta chains were all obtained from the same sample, sequenced in a study of cytomegalovirus exposure and HLA in healthy donors. Clones were read by immunoSEQ multiplex PCR, and TCRdb kept only the in-frame ones, dropping some. This sample has around 350,000 clones, with roughly 89% found just once. The material sequenced was PBMCs. The receptors derive from a woman between 18 and 29 years old in good health and CMV-seronegative.

The V gene is TRBV4-1, the J gene TRBJ1-2; weak D call: TRBD1 (6 bases). The CDR3 loop spans 17 amino acids. Between the trimmed V and J ends, which lost 2 bases and 2 bases, there was a span of 18 bases. CDR1 and CDR2 (germline): MGHRA, YSYEKL. Written as DNA, the CDR3 is TGCGCCAGCAGCCAAACTCGGACAGCAGATAGAAACTATGGCTACACCTTC. This gives the protein CASSQTRTADRNYGYTF.

This chain uses TRBV5-6 with TRBJ1-1; D gene uncertain. There are 14 residues in the CDR3. Germline CDR1 reads SGHDT; CDR2 reads YYEEEE. The germline V and J ends were trimmed by 0 bases and 0 bases, with 6 bases remaining between them. The CDR3 nucleotides are TGTGCCAGCAGCTTGGTAGGAGTGAACACTGAAGCTTTCTTT. Protein product: CASSLVGVNTEAFF. The full variable domain, with the rest looked up from reference TRBV5-6 and TRBJ1-1, is DAGVTQSPTHLIKTRGQQVTLRCSPKSGHDTVSWYQQALGQGPQFIFQYYEEEERQRGNFPDRFSGHQFPNYSSELNVNALLLGDSALYLCASSLVGVNTEAFFGQGTRLTVV.

The chain uses TRBV19 and TRBJ1-2, with D possibly matching TRBD1 (5 bases). Trimming pared 10 bases from V and 3 bases from J, leaving 15 bases between. The CDR3 length is 13 residues. Germline loops: CDR1 LNHDA, CDR2 SQIVND (reference sequence). DNA for the CDR3: TGTGCCACCGCCCCCGAACAGGACTATGGCTACACCTTC. Translated: CATAPEQDYGYTF.

The chain couples TRBV12-5 to TRBJ1-1; 12 bases are a match to TRBD1. V lost 6 bases to trimming and J lost 6 bases; unmatched junction nucleotides: 5. The CDR3 totals 14 residues. The germline V gene has CDR1 LGHNT and CDR2 FRNRAP. This CDR3 reads CASGSGQGAAEAFF. In DNA, the CDR3 is TGTGCTAGTGGGTCGGGACAGGGGGCGGCTGAAGCTTTCTTT.

The chain carries TRBV7-6 and TRBJ2-1; no clear D gene. Trimming removed 1 base at V and 4 bases at J, with 11 bases between. CDR3 length: 15 residues. Germline CDR1 reads SGHVS; CDR2 reads FNYEAQ. CDR3 in DNA: TGTGCCAGCAGCTTAGGCCCGACATCATACAATGAGCAGTTCTTC. Amino acid sequence: CASSLGPTSYNEQFF.

V gene TRBV10-3 combines with J gene TRBJ1-4; D is perhaps TRBD1 (6 bases). The germline gives CDR1 ENHRY, CDR2 SYGVKD. The CDR3 has 16 residues. V was cut by 3 bases and J by 8 bases, with 19 bases left in between. The CDR3 is CAISDPQQGNLEKLFF. CDR3 nucleotides: TGTGCCATCAGTGACCCACAACAGGGCAACCTAGAAAAACTGTTTTTT.

The genes are TRBV2 and TRBJ2-1, with TRBD1 as a possible D gene (5 bases). This CDR3 has 15 residues. V gave up 6 bases and J gave up 5 bases, with 17 bases separating them. Germline V lookup: CDR1 SNHLY, CDR2 FYNNEI. The CDR3 region has the DNA TGTGCCAGCAGGCAGGGCTCTCGCGTAAACAATGAGCAGTTCTTC. Amino acids: CASRQGSRVNNEQFF.

The CDR3 sequence is CASSQEARVPNQPQHF. For the CDR3, the DNA is TGCGCCAGCAGCCAAGAAGCCAGGGTCCCCAATCAGCCCCAGCATTTT. The chain has TRBV4-1 and TRBJ1-5, with D perhaps matching TRBD1 (5 bases). CDR1 and CDR2 from the germline V gene are MGHRA and YSYEKL. Trimming cost V 0 bases and J 3 bases, with 12 bases left between them. This CDR3 spans 16 amino acids.

The CDR3 sequence is CASGLDRANTGELFF. The CDR3 region has the DNA TGCGCCAGCGGTCTGGACAGGGCGAACACCGGGGAGCTGTTTTTT. This chain joins TRBV5-1 and TRBJ2-2; 8 nucleotides align to TRBD1. With 7 bases clipped from V and 0 bases from J, the junction kept 5 bases outside the gene matches. The CDR3 runs 15 residues. Germline V gives CDR1 SGHRS, CDR2 YFSETQ.

This clone was recorded once. The genes are TRBV4-2 and TRBJ1-2, with TRBD1 as a possible D gene (5 bases). Deletions cut 1 base from V and 12 bases from J, with 12 bases between. The CDR3 is made up of 12 amino acids. The germline V gene has CDR1 LGHNA and CDR2 YNFKEQ. CDR3 region: CASSQVSGPNTF. DNA for the CDR3: TGTGCCAGCAGCCAAGTGTCAGGGCCTAACACCTTC.

J is TRBJ1-3 and V is TRBV15; 8 nucleotides agree with TRBD1. The length of the CDR3 is 17 residues. Trimming took 5 bases from V and 0 from J; bases not matched to a gene: 9. CDR1 and CDR2 (germline): LNHNV, YYDKDF (reference sequence). The CDR3 spells CATSDGQGRISGNTIYF. The CDR3, as DNA: TGTGCCACCAGCGACGGACAGGGACGGATCTCTGGAAACACCATATATTTT.

The V and J genes are TRBV6-1 and TRBJ2-1, with no clear D. The V gene's germline CDR1 is MNHNS and CDR2 SASEGT. The CDR3 sequence is 12 residues long. V lost 6 bases to trimming and J lost 8 bases, with 11 bases between them. The CDR3 loop is CASSSDTDEQFF. The CDR3 DNA sequence: TGTGCCAGCAGCTCCGACACGGATGAGCAGTTCTTC.

The rearrangement links TRBV2 to TRBJ2-3, with 12 bases that match TRBD2. Trimming took 4 bases from V and 3 from J; bases not matched to a gene: 2. Per the germline V gene, CDR1 is SNHLY and CDR2 is FYNNEI. The CDR3 covers 15 residues. CDR3 loop: CASSGGTSGTDTQYF. The CDR3 DNA sequence: TGTGCCAGCAGTGGAGGGACTAGCGGGACAGATACGCAGTATTTT.

This sequence joins TRBV5-1 and TRBJ2-5, with a tentative D call TRBD2 (5 bases). The germline gives CDR1 SGHRS, CDR2 YFSETQ. The CDR3 has 14 residues. Trimming took 1 base from V and 2 from J, leaving 9 bases between them. The CDR3: CASSLTTGQETQYF. The CDR3, as DNA: TGCGCCAGCAGCTTGACGACGGGACAAGAGACCCAGTACTTC.

The rearrangement uses TRBV2 and TRBJ1-5; tentatively, D is TRBD1 (6 bases). The germline V gene has CDR1 SNHLY and CDR2 FYNNEI. The germline V and J ends were trimmed by 6 bases and 1 base, with 16 bases remaining between them. The CDR3 spans 16 residues. The chain's CDR3 is CASSVVGAMSNQPQHF. CDR3 coding DNA: TGTGCCAGCAGCGTGGTGGGGGCGATGAGCAATCAGCCCCAGCATTTT. Full variable domain (outside the CDR3, taken from reference TRBV2 and TRBJ1-5): EPEVTQTPSHQVTQMGQEVILRCVPISNHLYFYWYRQILGQKVEFLVSFYNNEISEKSEIFDDQFSVERPDGSNFTLKIRSTKLEDSAMYFCASSVVGAMSNQPQHFGDGTRLSIL.

This clone was observed a handful of times. The chain recombines TRBV4-1 with TRBJ2-7, with D possibly TRBD1 on 6 matching bases. From germline, CDR1 is MGHRA and CDR2 YSYEKL. CDR3 length equals 15 residues. Trimming left V 2 bases short and J 2 bases short, with 13 bases between. The CDR3 sequence: CASSQLETGTYEQYF. CDR3 sequence (DNA): TGCGCCAGCAGCCAACTTGAGACAGGAACCTACGAGCAGTACTTC.

The chain combines TRBV2 with TRBJ2-1, with TRBD2 identical over 12 bases. The germline gives CDR1 SNHLY, CDR2 FYNNEI. The V and J ends lost 4 bases and 5 bases, in that order; junction bases with no gene match: 3. This CDR3 contains 15 residues. CDR3 bases: TGTGCCAGCAGTGTCCTAGCGGGGGGGAACAATGAGCAGTTCTTC. Translated: CASSVLAGGNNEQFF.

This chain joins TRBV5-6 and TRBJ2-1, with 8 bases fitting TRBD1. CDR1 and CDR2 (germline): SGHDT, YYEEEE. With V trimmed by 5 bases and J by 5 bases, 6 bases remained unmatched. The CDR3 contains 14 residues. The CDR3 DNA reads TGTGCCAGCAGACGGACAGGGCTTAACAATGAGCAGTTCTTC. It codes for CASRRTGLNNEQFF.

This clone was observed a single time. The chain uses TRBV6-5 and TRBJ1-2; D gene unclear. The CDR3 contains 16 residues. The V and J ends lost 0 bases and 0 bases respectively, with 11 bases between them. Germline values: CDR1 MNHEY, CDR2 SVGAGI. CDR3 sequence (DNA): TGTGCCAGCAGTTACTCGTCGACATTAGCTAACTATGGCTACACCTTC. Its protein is CASSYSSTLANYGYTF.

V is TRBV4-1 and J is TRBJ2-3; D might be TRBD2 (6 bases). Between the trimmed V and J ends, which lost 4 bases and 2 bases, there was a span of 13 bases. The CDR3 covers 15 residues. CDR1 and CDR2 (germline): MGHRA, YSYEKL. This chain's CDR3 is CASSPGWGDTDTQYF. The CDR3 DNA is TGCGCCAGCAGCCCCGGTTGGGGGGACACAGATACGCAGTATTTT.

The chain employs TRBV2 and TRBJ2-2; TRBD1 might be the D (6 bases). The CDR3 totals 16 residues. CDR1 and CDR2 from the germline V gene are SNHLY and FYNNEI. V shed 7 bases and J shed 6 bases, with 21 bases lying between them. The CDR3 reads CASNPRGSLRAGELFF. The CDR3 DNA reads TGTGCCAGCAACCCAAGGGGGTCTCTAAGGGCCGGGGAGCTGTTTTTT. Full variable domain (missing parts from reference TRBV2 and TRBJ2-2): EPEVTQTPSHQVTQMGQEVILRCVPISNHLYFYWYRQILGQKVEFLVSFYNNEISEKSEIFDDQFSVERPDGSNFTLKIRSTKLEDSAMYFCASNPRGSLRAGELFFGEGSRLTVL.

The rearrangement uses TRBV27 and TRBJ1-2, with 10 bases matching TRBD1. V dropped 3 bases and J dropped 2; count of bases not matched to a gene: 3. This CDR3 has 15 amino acids. Germline V gene sequence: CDR1 MNHEY, CDR2 SMNVEV (reference sequence). The CDR3 is CASSFGQGGNYGYTF. CDR3 bases: TGTGCCAGCAGTTTTGGACAGGGGGGAAACTATGGCTACACCTTC.

The chain couples TRBV28 to TRBJ2-7; no reliable D call. The CDR3 is made up of 14 amino acids. V gave up 3 bases and J gave up 1 base, with 10 bases separating them. Germline CDR1 MDHEN, CDR2 SYDVKM. The CDR3 DNA sequence: TGTGCCAGCAGTTTGTTCTACAGATCCTACGAGCAGTACTTC. It codes for CASSLFYRSYEQYF.

This chain uses TRBV2 with TRBJ1-1; D is unclear. Trimming removed 1 base at V and 1 base at J, with 10 bases between. CDR3 length: 15 amino acids. Per germline, CDR1 SNHLY and CDR2 FYNNEI. The CDR3 reads CASSEVGVRNTEAFF. CDR3 nucleotides: TGTGCCAGCAGTGAAGTCGGGGTGCGGAACACTGAAGCTTTCTTT.

The chain couples TRBV7-9 to TRBJ1-2; no firm D call. The CDR3 loop spans 12 amino acids. Germline-derived CDR1 and CDR2 are SEHNR and FQNEAQ (reference sequence). Trimming took off 2 bases at V and 5 bases at J, with 6 bases between the two ends. The CDR3 DNA sequence: TGTGCCAGCAGCTTACGGGGATATGGCTACACCTTC. Its translation is CASSLRGYGYTF.

This chain joins TRBV6-6 and TRBJ2-1; 8 positions agree with TRBD2. The CDR3 contains 15 residues. The trim removed 2 bases at V and 7 bases at J, leaving 7 bases unmatched. CDR1 and CDR2 from the germline V gene are MNHNY and SVGAGI (reference sequence). CDR3 sequence (DNA): TGTGCCAGCAGTTACGCGGCGGGGGGTCGGAATGAGCAGTTCTTC. Protein product: CASSYAAGGRNEQFF.

The sample holds one count of this clone. CDR3 amino acids: CASSPPWGDQPQHF. The CDR3, as DNA: TGTGCCAGCAGCCCCCCATGGGGCGACCAGCCCCAGCATTTT. The rearrangement links TRBV28 to TRBJ1-5, with D maybe TRBD1 (5 bases). The CDR3 consists of 14 residues. The V gene's germline CDR1 is MDHEN and CDR2 SYDVKM. Trimming cost V 6 bases and J 7 bases, with 16 bases left between them.

This clone turned up a few times. The chain joins TRBV7-9 to TRBJ1-4; D may be TRBD1 (5 bases). There are 14 residues in the CDR3. V lost 6 bases and J 5 bases, leaving 13 bases between the germline ends. In germline, CDR1 is SEHNR, CDR2 FQNEAQ (reference sequence). This chain's CDR3 is CASRLGTGNEKLFF. The CDR3 bases are TGTGCCAGCAGACTGGGTACAGGCAATGAAAAACTGTTTTTT. Full variable domain (outside the CDR3, taken from reference TRBV7-9 and TRBJ1-4): DTGVSQNPRHKITKRGQNVTFRCDPISEHNRLYWYRQTLGQGPEFLTYFQNEAQLEKSRLLSDRFSAERPKGSFSTLEIQRTEQGDSAMYLCASRLGTGNEKLFFGSGTQLSVL.

The chain links TRBV5-1 to TRBJ2-2; D is possibly TRBD1 (5 bases). From germline, CDR1 is SGHRS and CDR2 YFSETQ. The CDR3 consists of 15 residues. Trimming took 3 bases from V and 1 from J, leaving 10 bases between them. CDR3 nucleotides: TGCGCCAGCAGCTCAGACAGTCTGAACACCGGGGAGCTGTTTTTT. This codes for CASSSDSLNTGELFF.

V is TRBV30 and J is TRBJ1-6, with 7 bases fitting TRBD1. The V gene's germline CDR1 is GTSNPN and CDR2 SVGIG (reference sequence). Trimming took 2 bases from V and 2 from J; bases not matched to a gene: 3. This CDR3 is built from 15 residues. The CDR3 DNA reads TGTGCCTGGAGTACTGGACAGGCCTATAATTCACCCCTCCACTTT. This translates into CAWSTGQAYNSPLHF.

The rearrangement uses TRBV15 and TRBJ1-2, with D tentatively TRBD1 (5 bases). V shed 0 bases and J shed 8 bases, with 13 bases lying between them. Germline values: CDR1 LNHNV, CDR2 YYDKDF (reference sequence). The CDR3 covers 14 residues. CDR3 region: CATSRDLQGGGYTF. CDR3 sequence (DNA): TGTGCCACCAGCAGAGATCTGCAGGGCGGCGGCTACACCTTC.

This clone appeared once. The chain joins TRBV6-6 to TRBJ2-7, with 10 bases fitting TRBD1. The CDR3 totals 14 residues. Germline CDR1 reads MNHNY; CDR2 reads SVGAGI (reference sequence). The ends lost 4 bases at V and 7 bases at J; junction bases unmatched: 7. The CDR3 is CASSFRQGAREQYF. As DNA, the CDR3 is TGTGCCAGCAGTTTTCGACAGGGGGCTAGAGAGCAGTACTTC.